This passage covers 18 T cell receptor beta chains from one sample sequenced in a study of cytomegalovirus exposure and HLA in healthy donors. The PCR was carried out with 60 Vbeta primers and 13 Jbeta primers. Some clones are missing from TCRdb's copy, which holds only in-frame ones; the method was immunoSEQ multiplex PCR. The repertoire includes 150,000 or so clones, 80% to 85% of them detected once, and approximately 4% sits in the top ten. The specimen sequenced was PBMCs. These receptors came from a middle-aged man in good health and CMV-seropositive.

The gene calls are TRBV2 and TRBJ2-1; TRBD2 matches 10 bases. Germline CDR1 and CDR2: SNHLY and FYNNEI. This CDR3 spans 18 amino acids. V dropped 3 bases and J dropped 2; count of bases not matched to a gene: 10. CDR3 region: CASSELRTSGTTYNEQFF. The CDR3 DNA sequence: TGTGCCAGCAGTGAGTTGAGAACTAGCGGGACTACCTACAATGAGCAGTTCTTC.

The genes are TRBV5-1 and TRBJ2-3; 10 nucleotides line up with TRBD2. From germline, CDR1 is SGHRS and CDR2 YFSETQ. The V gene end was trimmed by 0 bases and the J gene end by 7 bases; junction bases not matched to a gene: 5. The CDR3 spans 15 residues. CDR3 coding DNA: TGCGCCAGCAGCTTGGATCTAGCGGGAGCTAATACGCAGTATTTT. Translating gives CASSLDLAGANTQYF.

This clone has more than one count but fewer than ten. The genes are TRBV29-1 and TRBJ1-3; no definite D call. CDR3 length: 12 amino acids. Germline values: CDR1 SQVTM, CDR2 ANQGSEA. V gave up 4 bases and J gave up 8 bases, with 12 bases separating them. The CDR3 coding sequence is TGCAGCGTTGTGGATCACCGGGACACCATATATTTT. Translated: CSVVDHRDTIYF.

The CDR3 DNA sequence: TGCGCCAGCAGCCTAGCGGCAATGAACACTGAAGCTTTCTTT. Translation gives CASSLAAMNTEAFF. This chain joins TRBV5-1 and TRBJ1-1; D is ambiguous. The germline CDR1 and CDR2 sequences are SGHRS and YFSETQ. This CDR3 comprises 14 residues. V was pared by 4 bases and J by 0 bases, with 10 bases between.

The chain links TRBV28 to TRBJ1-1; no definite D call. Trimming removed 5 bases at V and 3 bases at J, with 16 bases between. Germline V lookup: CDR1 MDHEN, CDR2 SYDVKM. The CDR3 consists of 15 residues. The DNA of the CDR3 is TGTGCCAGCAGTACCACCCTGGTTGCGTACACTGAAGCTTTCTTT. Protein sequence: CASSTTLVAYTEAFF.

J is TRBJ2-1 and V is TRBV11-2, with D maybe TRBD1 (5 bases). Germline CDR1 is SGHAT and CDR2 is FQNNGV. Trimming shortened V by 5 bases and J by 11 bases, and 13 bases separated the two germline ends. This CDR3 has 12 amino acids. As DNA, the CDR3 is TGTGCCAGCAGCGCCCACAGGAATCAGCAGTTCTTC. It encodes CASSAHRNQQFF.

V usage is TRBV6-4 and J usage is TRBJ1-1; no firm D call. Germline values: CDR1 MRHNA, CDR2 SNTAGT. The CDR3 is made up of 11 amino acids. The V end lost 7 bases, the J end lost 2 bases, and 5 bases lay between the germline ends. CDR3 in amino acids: CASTFNTEAFF. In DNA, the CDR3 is TGTGCCAGCACATTTAACACTGAAGCTTTCTTT.

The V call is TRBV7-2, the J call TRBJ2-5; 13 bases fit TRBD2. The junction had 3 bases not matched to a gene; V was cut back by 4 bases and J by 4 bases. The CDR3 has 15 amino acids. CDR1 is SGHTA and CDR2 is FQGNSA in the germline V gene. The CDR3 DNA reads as TGTGCCAGCAGCTCGGGACTAGCGGGGAGAGAGACCCAGTACTTC. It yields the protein CASSSGLAGRETQYF. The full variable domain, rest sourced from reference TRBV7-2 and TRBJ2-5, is GAGVSQSPSNKVTEKGKDVELRCDPISGHTALYWYRQSLGQGLEFLIYFQGNSAPDKSGLPSDRFSAERTGGSVSTLTIQRTQQEDSAVYLCASSSGLAGRETQYFGPGTRLLVL.

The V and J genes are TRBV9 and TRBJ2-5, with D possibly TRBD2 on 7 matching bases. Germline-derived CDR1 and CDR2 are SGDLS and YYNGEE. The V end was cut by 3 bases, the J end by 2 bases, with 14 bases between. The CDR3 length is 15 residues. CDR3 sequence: CASSAKGGGQETQYF. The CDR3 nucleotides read TGTGCCAGCAGCGCAAAGGGAGGGGGGCAAGAGACCCAGTACTTC.

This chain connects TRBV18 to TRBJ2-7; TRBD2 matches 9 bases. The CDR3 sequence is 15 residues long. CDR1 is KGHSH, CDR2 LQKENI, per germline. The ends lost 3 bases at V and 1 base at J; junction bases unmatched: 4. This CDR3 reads CASSPTSGPSYEQYF. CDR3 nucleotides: TGTGCCAGCTCACCCACTAGCGGGCCATCCTACGAGCAGTACTTC.

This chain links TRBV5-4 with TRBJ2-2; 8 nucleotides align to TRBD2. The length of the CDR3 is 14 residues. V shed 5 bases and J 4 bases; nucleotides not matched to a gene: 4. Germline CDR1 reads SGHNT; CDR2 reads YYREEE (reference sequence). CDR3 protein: CASSLGGGTGELFF. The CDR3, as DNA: TGTGCCAGCAGTCTCGGGGGGGGCACCGGGGAGCTGTTTTTT.

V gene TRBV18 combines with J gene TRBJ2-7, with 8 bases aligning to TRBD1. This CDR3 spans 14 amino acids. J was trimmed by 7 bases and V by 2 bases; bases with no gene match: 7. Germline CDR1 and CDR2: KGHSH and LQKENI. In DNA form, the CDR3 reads TGTGCCAGCTCACCAGAAGGACAGGGAAGGGAGCAGTACTTC. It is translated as CASSPEGQGREQYF.

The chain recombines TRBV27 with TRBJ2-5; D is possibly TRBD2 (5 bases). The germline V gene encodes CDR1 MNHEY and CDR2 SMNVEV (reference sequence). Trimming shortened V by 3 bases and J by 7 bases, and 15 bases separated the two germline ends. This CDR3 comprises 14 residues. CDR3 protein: CASSFGEPEGTQYF. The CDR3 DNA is TGTGCCAGCAGTTTCGGGGAGCCCGAAGGGACCCAGTACTTC.

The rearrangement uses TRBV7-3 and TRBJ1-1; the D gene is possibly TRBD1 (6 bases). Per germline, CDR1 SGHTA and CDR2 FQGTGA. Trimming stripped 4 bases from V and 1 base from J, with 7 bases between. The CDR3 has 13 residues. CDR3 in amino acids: CASSSQGNTEAFF. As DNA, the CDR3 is TGTGCCAGCAGCTCACAGGGGAACACTGAAGCTTTCTTT.

The CDR3 DNA reads TGCGCCAGCAGCTTGGTTGGAGATGGTTCACCCCTCCACTTT. Protein: CASSLVGDGSPLHF. The rearrangement uses TRBV5-1 and TRBJ1-6; D is uncertain. Germline V gene sequence: CDR1 SGHRS, CDR2 YFSETQ. V lost 0 bases to trimming and J lost 9 bases, with 10 bases between them. The CDR3 totals 14 residues.

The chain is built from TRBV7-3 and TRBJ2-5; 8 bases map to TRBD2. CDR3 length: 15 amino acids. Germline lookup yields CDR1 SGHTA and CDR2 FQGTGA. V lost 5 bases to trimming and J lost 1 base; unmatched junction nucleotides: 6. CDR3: CASSPGLGLQETQYF. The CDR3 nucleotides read TGTGCCAGCAGCCCGGGACTAGGGCTCCAAGAGACCCAGTACTTC.

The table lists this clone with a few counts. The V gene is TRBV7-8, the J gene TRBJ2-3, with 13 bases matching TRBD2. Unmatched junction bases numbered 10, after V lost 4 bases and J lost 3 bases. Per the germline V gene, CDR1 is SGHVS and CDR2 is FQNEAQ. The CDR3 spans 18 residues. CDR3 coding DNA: TGTGCCAGCAGCTCCCCCCGGACTAGCGGGAGTAGGACAGATACGCAGTATTTT. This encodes CASSSPRTSGSRTDTQYF. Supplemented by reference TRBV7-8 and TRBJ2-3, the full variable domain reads GAGVSQSPRYKVAKRGQDVALRCDPISGHVSLFWYQQALGQGPEFLTYFQNEAQLDKSGLPSDRFFAERPEGSVSTLKIQRTQQEDSAVYLCASSSPRTSGSRTDTQYFGPGTRLTVL.

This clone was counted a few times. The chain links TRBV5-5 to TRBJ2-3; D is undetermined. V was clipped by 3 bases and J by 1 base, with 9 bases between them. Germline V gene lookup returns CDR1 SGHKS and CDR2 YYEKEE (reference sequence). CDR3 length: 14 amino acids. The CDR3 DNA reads TGTGCCAGCAGCTGGCGAGGAGGCACAGATACGCAGTATTTT. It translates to CASSWRGGTDTQYF.